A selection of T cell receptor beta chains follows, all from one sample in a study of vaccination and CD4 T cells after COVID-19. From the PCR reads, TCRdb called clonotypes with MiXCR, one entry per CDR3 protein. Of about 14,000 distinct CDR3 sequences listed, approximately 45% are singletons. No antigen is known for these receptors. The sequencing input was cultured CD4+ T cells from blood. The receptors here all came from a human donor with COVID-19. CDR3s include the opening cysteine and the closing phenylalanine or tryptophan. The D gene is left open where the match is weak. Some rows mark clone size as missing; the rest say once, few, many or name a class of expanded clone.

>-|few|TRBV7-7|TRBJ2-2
CASSLGQRNTGELFF
TGTGCTAGCAGCTTAGGCCAGAGGAACACCGGGGAGCTGTTTTTT
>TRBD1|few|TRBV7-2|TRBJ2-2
CASSSQGAGTGELFF
TGTGCCAGCAGCTCACAGGGGGCCGGCACCGGGGAGCTGTTTTTT
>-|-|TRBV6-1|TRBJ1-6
CASSEGRNREFALHF
TGTGCCAGCAGTGAAGGAAGAAACAGGGAGTTCGCCCTCCACTTT
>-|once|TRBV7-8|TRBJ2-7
CASSLDVSYEQYF
TGTGCCAGCAGCTTGGACGTCTCCTACGAGCAGTACTTC
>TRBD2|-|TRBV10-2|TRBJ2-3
CASSERGGQSDTQYF
TGCGCCAGCAGTGAACGCGGGGGGCAATCAGATACGCAGTATTTT
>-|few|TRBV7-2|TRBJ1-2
CASSLVFGQNYGYTF
TGTGCCAGCAGCTTAGTATTTGGGCAGAACTATGGCTACACCTTC
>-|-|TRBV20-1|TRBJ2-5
CSARDRWGWETQYF
TGCAGTGCTAGAGACAGGTGGGGTTGGGAGACCCAGTACTTC
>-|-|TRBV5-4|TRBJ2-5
CASSIRGAGAQYF
TGTGCCAGCAGCATACGGGGCGCCGGGGCCCAGTACTTC
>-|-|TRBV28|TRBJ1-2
CASSFWGNYNYGYTF
TGTGCCAGCAGTTTTTGGGGAAACTACAACTATGGCTACACCTTC
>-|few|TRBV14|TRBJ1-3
CASSLYRGISGNTIYF
TGTGCCAGCAGCCTATACCGGGGAATCTCTGGAAACACCATATATTTT
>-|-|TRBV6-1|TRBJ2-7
CASSRGFEQYF
TGTGCCAGCAGTCGGGGGTTCGAGCAGTACTTC
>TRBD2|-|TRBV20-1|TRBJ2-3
CSARHIRIAGGGDTQYF
TGCAGTGCTAGACACATAAGAATAGCGGGGGGGGGGGATACGCAGTATTTT
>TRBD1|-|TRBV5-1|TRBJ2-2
CASSLEGQGAGSAGELFF
TGCGCCAGCAGCTTGGAAGGACAGGGGGCGGGTTCGGCCGGGGAGCTGTTTTTT
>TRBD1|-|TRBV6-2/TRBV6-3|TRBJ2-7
CASNTGDSYEQYF
TGTGCCAGCAATACAGGGGACTCCTACGAGCAGTACTTC
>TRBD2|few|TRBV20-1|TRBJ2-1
CSASVLAGGGEQFF
TGCAGTGCTAGTGTTCTAGCGGGGGGCGGTGAGCAGTTCTTC
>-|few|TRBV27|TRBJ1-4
CASSTGGGKLFF
TGTGCCAGCAGTACGGGTGGGGGAAAACTGTTTTTT
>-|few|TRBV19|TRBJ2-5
CASSTWDLKETQYF
TGTGCCAGTAGTACCTGGGACCTAAAAGAGACCCAGTACTTC
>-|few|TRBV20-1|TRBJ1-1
CSAPEAFF
TGCAGTGCACCTGAAGCTTTCTTT
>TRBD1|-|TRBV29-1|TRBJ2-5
CSVTGTGQETQYF
TGCAGCGTTACCGGGACAGGGCAAGAGACCCAGTACTTC
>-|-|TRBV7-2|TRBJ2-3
CASSPSSRTDTQYF
TGTGCCAGCAGCCCCTCATCACGCACAGATACGCAGTATTTT
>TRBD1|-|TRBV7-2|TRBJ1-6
CASSLVSGTGDSPLHF
TGTGCCAGCAGCTTAGTGAGCGGGACAGGTGATTCACCCCTCCACTTT
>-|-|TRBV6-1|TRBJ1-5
CATGWDTLLAQHF
TGTGCCACCGGATGGGACACCCTTTTGGCCCAGCATTTT
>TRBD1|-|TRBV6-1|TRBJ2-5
CASTKRTGGPEIQYF
TGTGCCAGCACCAAACGGACAGGGGGCCCCGAGATCCAGTACTTC
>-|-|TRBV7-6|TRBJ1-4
CASSRNGQTNEKLFF
TGTGCCAGCAGTCGAAATGGACAGACTAATGAAAAACTGTTTTTT
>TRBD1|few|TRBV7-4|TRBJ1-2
CASSATRGGQKNYGYTF
TGTGCCAGCAGCGCCACCCGAGGGGGACAGAAGAACTATGGCTACACCTTC
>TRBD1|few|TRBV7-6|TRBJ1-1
CASSFSGTGDEAFF
TGTGCCAGCAGCTTCTCCGGGACAGGCGATGAAGCTTTCTTT
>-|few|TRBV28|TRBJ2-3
CASRGVSSTDTQYF
TGTGCCAGCAGGGGTGTATCTAGCACAGATACGCAGTATTTT
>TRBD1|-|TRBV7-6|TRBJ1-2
CASSPGTGAGGYTF
TGTGCCAGCAGCCCCGGGACAGGGGCGGGTGGCTACACCTTC
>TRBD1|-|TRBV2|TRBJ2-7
CASSGTGGPYEQYF
TGTGCCAGCAGTGGGACAGGGGGCCCCTACGAGCAGTACTTC
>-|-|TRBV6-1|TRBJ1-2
CASSQGNDGYTF
TGTGCCAGCAGTCAGGGAAACGATGGCTACACCTTC
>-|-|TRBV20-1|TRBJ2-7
CSARSPGPGLYEQYF
TGCAGTGCTAGGTCCCCGGGACCCGGGCTTTACGAGCAGTACTTC
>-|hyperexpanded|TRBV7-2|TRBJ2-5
CASSLGPGTQYF
TGTGCCAGCAGCTTAGGGCCTGGGACCCAGTACTTC
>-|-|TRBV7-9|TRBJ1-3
CASTSFSSGNTIYF
TGTGCCAGCACCTCATTTAGCTCTGGAAACACCATATATTTT
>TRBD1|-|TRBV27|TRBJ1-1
CASSRAGGPAFF
TGTGCCAGCTCCAGAGCAGGGGGCCCGGCTTTCTTT
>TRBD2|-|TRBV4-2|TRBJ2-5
CASSQDLAGLATQYF
TGTGCCAGCAGCCAAGATCTAGCGGGGCTTGCGACCCAGTACTTC
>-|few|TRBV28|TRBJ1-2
CASRPLGGANYGYTF
TGTGCCAGCAGACCTCTCGGCGGAGCTAACTATGGCTACACCTTC
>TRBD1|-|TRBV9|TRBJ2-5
CASSVGQGAIGMVATQYF
TGTGCCAGCAGCGTGGGACAGGGAGCTATAGGGATGGTTGCGACCCAGTACTTC
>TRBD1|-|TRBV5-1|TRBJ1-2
CASSLGQGRDGYTF
TGCGCCAGCAGCCTAGGACAGGGTCGGGATGGCTACACCTTC
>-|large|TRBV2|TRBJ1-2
CASRKGLEGSIGYTF
TGTGCCAGCAGGAAGGGGCTAGAGGGCTCGATTGGCTACACCTTC